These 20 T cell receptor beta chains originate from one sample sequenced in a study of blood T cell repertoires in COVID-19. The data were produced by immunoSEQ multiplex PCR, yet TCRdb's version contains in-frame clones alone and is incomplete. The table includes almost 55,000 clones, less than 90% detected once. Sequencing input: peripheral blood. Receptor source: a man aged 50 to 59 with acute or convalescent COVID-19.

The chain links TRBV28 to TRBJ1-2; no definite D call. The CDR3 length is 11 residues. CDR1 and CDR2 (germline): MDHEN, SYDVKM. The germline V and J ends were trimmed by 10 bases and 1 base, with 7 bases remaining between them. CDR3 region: CATAINYGYTF. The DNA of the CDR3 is TGTGCCACCGCTATTAACTATGGCTACACCTTC.

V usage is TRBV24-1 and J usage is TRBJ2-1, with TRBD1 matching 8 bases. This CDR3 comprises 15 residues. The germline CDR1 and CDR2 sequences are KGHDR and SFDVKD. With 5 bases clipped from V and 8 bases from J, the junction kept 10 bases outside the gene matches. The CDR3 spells CATSVSGQGLDEQFF. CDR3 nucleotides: TGTGCCACCAGTGTTAGCGGACAGGGTTTAGATGAGCAGTTCTTC.

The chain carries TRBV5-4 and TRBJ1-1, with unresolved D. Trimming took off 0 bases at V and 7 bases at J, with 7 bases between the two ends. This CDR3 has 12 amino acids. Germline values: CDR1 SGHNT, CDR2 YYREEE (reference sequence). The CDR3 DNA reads TGTGCCAGCAGCTTGGAGCTGAGTGAAGCTTTCTTT. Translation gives CASSLELSEAFF.

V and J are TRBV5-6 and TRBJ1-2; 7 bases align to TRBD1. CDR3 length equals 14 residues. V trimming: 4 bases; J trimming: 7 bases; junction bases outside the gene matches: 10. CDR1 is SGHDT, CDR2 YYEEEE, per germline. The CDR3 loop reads CASSPGRQGSGYTF. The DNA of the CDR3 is TGTGCCAGCAGCCCGGGGAGACAGGGCTCTGGCTACACCTTC.

The CDR3 DNA reads as TGTGCCAGCAGTTTAGTCTGGGCGACAGGGGTCGGGGAGCTGTTTTTT. It encodes CASSLVWATGVGELFF. The chain employs TRBV27 and TRBJ2-2; 8 bases match TRBD1. Germline CDR1 reads MNHEY; CDR2 reads SMNVEV (reference sequence). V dropped 2 bases and J dropped 7; count of bases not matched to a gene: 9. The CDR3 covers 16 residues.

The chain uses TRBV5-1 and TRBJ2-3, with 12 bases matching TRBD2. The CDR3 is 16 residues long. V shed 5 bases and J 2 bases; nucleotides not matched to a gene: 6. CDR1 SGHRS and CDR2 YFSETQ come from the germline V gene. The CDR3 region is CASSLAGGPVTDTQYF. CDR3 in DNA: TGCGCCAGCAGTCTAGCGGGAGGGCCTGTCACAGATACGCAGTATTTT.

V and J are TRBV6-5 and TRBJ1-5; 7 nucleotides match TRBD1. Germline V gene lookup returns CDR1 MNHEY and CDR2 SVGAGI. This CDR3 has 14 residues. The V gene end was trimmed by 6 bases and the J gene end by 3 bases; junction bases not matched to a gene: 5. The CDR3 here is CASSRGQNNQPQHF. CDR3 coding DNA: TGTGCCAGCAGCCGGGGACAGAACAATCAGCCCCAGCATTTT.

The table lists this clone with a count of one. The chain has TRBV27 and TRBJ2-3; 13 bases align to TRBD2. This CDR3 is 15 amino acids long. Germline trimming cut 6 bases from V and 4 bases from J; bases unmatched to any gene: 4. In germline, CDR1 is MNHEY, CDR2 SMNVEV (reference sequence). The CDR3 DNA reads TGTGCCAGCAGGGGGACTAGCGGGAAACCAGATACGCAGTATTTT. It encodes CASRGTSGKPDTQYF.

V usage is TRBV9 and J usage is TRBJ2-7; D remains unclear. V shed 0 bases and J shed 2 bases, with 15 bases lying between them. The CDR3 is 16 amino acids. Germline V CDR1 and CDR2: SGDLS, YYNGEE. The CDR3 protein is CASSVGSPTAAYEQYF. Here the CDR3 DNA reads TGTGCCAGCAGCGTAGGTTCGCCGACTGCTGCCTACGAGCAGTACTTC.

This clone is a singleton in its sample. The CDR3 loop is CASSSLHEQYF. CDR3 DNA: TGTGCCAGCAGCTCCCTACACGAGCAGTACTTC. The chain combines TRBV5-4 with TRBJ2-7; D is ambiguous. CDR1 and CDR2 from the germline V gene are SGHNT and YYREEE (reference sequence). This CDR3 is built from 11 residues. Deletions cut 3 bases from V and 5 bases from J, with 6 bases between.

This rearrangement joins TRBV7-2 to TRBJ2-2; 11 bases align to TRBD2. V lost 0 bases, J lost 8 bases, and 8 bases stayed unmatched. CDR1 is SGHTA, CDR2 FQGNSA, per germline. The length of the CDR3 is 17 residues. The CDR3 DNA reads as TGTGCCAGCAGCTTAGCGGGACTAGCGGATCGGAGGGGGGAGCTGTTTTTT. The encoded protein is CASSLAGLADRRGELFF.

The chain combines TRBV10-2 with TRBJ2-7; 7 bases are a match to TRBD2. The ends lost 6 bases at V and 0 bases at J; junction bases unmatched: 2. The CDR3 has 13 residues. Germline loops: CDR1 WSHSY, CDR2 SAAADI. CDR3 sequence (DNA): TGCGCCAGCAGGGAGCGGGGCTCCTACGAGCAGTACTTC. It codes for CASRERGSYEQYF.

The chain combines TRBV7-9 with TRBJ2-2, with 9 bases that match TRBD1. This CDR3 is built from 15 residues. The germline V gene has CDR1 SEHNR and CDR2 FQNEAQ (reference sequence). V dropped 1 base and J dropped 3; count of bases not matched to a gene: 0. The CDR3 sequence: CASSLGTGDTGELFF. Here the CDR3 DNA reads TGTGCCAGCAGCTTAGGGACAGGGGACACCGGGGAGCTGTTTTTT. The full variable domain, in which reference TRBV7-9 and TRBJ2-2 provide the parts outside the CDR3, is DTGVSQNPRHKITKRGQNVTFRCDPISEHNRLYWYRQTLGQGPEFLTYFQNEAQLEKSRLLSDRFSAERPKGSFSTLEIQRTEQGDSAMYLCASSLGTGDTGELFFGEGSRLTVL.

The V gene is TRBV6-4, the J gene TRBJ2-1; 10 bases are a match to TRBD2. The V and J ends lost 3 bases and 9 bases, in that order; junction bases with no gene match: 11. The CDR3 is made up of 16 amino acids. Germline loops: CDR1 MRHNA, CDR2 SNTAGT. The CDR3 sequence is CASSESNSGGAGEQFF. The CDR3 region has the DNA TGTGCCAGCAGTGAATCCAACAGCGGGGGGGCCGGTGAGCAGTTCTTC.

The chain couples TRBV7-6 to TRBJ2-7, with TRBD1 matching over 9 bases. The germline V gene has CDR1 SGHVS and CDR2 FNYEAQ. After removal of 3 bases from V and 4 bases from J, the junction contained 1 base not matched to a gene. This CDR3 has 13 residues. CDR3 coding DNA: TGTGCCAGCAGCTTCGGACAGGGGTACGAGCAGTACTTC. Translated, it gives CASSFGQGYEQYF. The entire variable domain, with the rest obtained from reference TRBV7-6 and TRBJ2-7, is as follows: GAGVSQSPRYKVTKRGQDVALRCDPISGHVSLYWYRQALGQGPEFLTYFNYEAQQDKSGLPNDRFSAERPEGSISTLTIQRTEQRDSAMYRCASSFGQGYEQYFGPGTRLTVT.

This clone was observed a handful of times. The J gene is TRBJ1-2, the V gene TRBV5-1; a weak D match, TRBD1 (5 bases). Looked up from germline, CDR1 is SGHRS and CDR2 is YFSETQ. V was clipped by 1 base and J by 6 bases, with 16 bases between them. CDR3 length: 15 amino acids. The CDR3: CASSLRPISRDGYTF. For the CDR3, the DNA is TGCGCCAGCAGCTTGCGGCCAATCTCCAGGGATGGCTACACCTTC.

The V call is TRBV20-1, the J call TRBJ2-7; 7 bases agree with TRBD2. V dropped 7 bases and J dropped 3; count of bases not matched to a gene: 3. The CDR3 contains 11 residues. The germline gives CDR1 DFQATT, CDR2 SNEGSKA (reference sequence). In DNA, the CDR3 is TGCAGTGTAGCGGGTGGCTACGAGCAGTACTTC. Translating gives CSVAGGYEQYF.

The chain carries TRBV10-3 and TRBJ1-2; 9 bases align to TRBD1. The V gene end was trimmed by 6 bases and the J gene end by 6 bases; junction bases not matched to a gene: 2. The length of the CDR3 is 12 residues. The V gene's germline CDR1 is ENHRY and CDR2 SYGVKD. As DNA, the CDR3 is TGTGCCATCAGGACAGGGGGGGATGGCTACACCTTC. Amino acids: CAIRTGGDGYTF.

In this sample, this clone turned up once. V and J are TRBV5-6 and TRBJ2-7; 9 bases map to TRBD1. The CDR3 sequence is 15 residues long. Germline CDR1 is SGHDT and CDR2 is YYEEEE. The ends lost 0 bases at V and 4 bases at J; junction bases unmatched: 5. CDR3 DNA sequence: TGTGCCAGCAGCTTGGCCGGGACAGGGTCGTACGAGCAGTACTTC. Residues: CASSLAGTGSYEQYF.

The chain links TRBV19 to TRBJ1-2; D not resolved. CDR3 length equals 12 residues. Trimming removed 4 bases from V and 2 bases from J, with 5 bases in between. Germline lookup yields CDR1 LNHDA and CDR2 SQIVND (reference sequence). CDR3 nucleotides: TGTGCCAGTAGTACCCAGAACTATGGCTACACCTTC. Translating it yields CASSTQNYGYTF. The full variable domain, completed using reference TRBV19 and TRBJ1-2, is DGGITQSPKYLFRKEGQNVTLSCEQNLNHDAMYWYRQDPGQGLRLIYYSQIVNDFQKGDIAEGYSVSREKKESFPLTVTSAQKNPTAFYLCASSTQNYGYTFGSGTRLTVV.